The rows below give T cell receptor beta chains drawn from one sample of a study of shared clonotypes between healthy human individuals. Method: immunoSEQ multiplex PCR; TCRdb's copy keeps in-frame clones and lacks some. The table has roughly 490,000 clones, 75% to 85% seen once. The sequencing sample was made of PBMCs. All receptors derive from a woman aged 35 to 49 in good health. Some clones in this sample may be carry-over from other donors' samples. CDR3s include the opening cysteine and the closing phenylalanine or tryptophan. D genes are given only for firm matches. Where a row states a size, it is once, few, many or the class of an expanded clone; other rows omit it.

size	V	J	D	CDR3	DNA
NA	TRBV6-1	TRBJ2-7	TRBD1	CASREDRGASYEQYF	TGTGCCAGCAGGGAGGACAGGGGGGCATCCTACGAGCAGTACTTC
NA	TRBV7-8	TRBJ1-4	NA	CASSKPKGGSGNEKLFF	TGTGCCAGCAGCAAACCGAAAGGGGGGAGCGGTAATGAAAAACTGTTTTTT
NA	TRBV18	TRBJ2-3	TRBD1	CASSPQGARADTQYF	TGTGCCAGCTCCCCCCAGGGGGCAAGGGCAGATACGCAGTATTTT
NA	TRBV28	TRBJ2-5	NA	CASSSSTGGTETQYF	NA
NA	TRBV7-7	TRBJ2-5	NA	CASSLGGVAEETQYF	TGTGCCAGCAGCCTAGGGGGAGTAGCTGAGGAGACCCAGTACTTC
NA	TRBV10-3	TRBJ2-7	NA	CAISRGSYEQYF	TGTGCCATCAGTAGGGGCTCCTACGAGCAGTACTTC
NA	TRBV28	TRBJ1-2	NA	CASSLGQGNYGYTF	TGTGCCAGCAGTTTAGGCCAGGGTAACTATGGCTACACCTTC
NA	TRBV6-1	TRBJ2-7	NA	CASRTQGGPFYEQYF	TGTGCCAGCCGCACCCAGGGGGGGCCCTTTTACGAGCAGTACTTC
NA	TRBV10-2	TRBJ2-2	NA	CASSESGSTGELFF	TGCGCCAGCAGTGAGTCCGGGTCCACCGGGGAGCTGTTTTTT
NA	TRBV5-1	TRBJ2-7	NA	CASSLAPGYEQYF	TGCGCCAGCAGCTTGGCGCCAGGCTACGAGCAGTACTTC
NA	TRBV7-3	TRBJ2-2	TRBD2	CASSHPGLAGEGNTGELFF	TGTGCCAGCAGCCACCCCGGACTAGCGGGGGAGGGGAACACCGGGGAGCTGTTTTTT
NA	TRBV19	TRBJ1-4	NA	CASSIDHSEKLFF	TGTGCCAGTAGTATAGATCATAGCGAAAAACTGTTTTTT
many	TRBV5-6	TRBJ2-7	TRBD2	CASSEGLAGWPPEQYF	TGTGCCAGCAGCGAGGGACTAGCGGGATGGCCGCCCGAGCAGTACTTC
NA	TRBV7-6	TRBJ2-2	NA	CASSPSRNTGELFF	TGTGCCAGCAGCCCTAGCAGGAACACCGGGGAGCTGTTTTTT
NA	TRBV9	TRBJ2-1	TRBD2	CASSSGTSGTSYNEQFF	TGTGCCAGCAGCTCCGGGACTAGCGGGACCTCCTACAATGAGCAGTTCTTC
once	TRBV9	TRBJ2-1	TRBD2	CASSVATGLAGGNEQFF	TGTGCCAGCAGCGTAGCTACGGGACTAGCGGGAGGAAATGAGCAGTTCTTC
NA	TRBV19	TRBJ2-3	TRBD2	CASSMPRAGGTDTQYF	TGTGCCAGTAGTATGCCCAGAGCGGGAGGCACAGATACGCAGTATTTT
NA	TRBV27	TRBJ1-2	TRBD1	CASSPRQGKLYGYTF	TGTGCCAGCAGTCCCCGACAGGGGAAGCTCTATGGCTACACCTTC
NA	TRBV6-1	TRBJ2-7	TRBD1	CASRADRESYEQYF	TGTGCCAGCAGGGCCGACAGGGAGTCCTACGAGCAGTACTTC
NA	TRBV19	TRBJ2-2	TRBD1	CASSKDRVRANTGELFF	TGTGCCAGTAGCAAGGACAGGGTTCGAGCGAACACCGGGGAGCTGTTTTTT
NA	TRBV2	TRBJ2-7	NA	CASSEAPPQTTTPYEQYF	TGTGCCAGCAGTGAAGCGCCCCCCCAGACGACAACGCCCTACGAGCAGTACTTC
NA	TRBV15	TRBJ1-1	NA	CATGDATEAFF	TGTGCCACAGGGGATGCGACTGAAGCTTTCTTT
many	TRBV10-2	TRBJ1-2	NA	CASSAVGANYGYTF	TGCGCCAGCAGTGCAGTTGGGGCTAACTATGGCTACACCTTC
once	TRBV14	TRBJ1-3	NA	CASSQEQGMNSGNTIYF	TGTGCCAGCAGCCAAGAGCAGGGGATGAACTCTGGAAACACCATATATTTT
NA	TRBV27	TRBJ1-4	NA	CASSLKGRTTNEKLFF	TGTGCCAGCAGTTTAAAAGGCAGAACAACTAATGAAAAACTGTTTTTT
NA	TRBV7-3	TRBJ2-3	TRBD1	CASSPTGGPQYF	TGTGCCAGCAGCCCTACAGGGGGCCCGCAGTATTTT
few	TRBV30	TRBJ1-1	NA	CAWSVSRSTEAFF	TGTGCCTGGAGTGTATCTAGGAGCACTGAAGCTTTCTTT
once	TRBV7-2	TRBJ2-7	NA	CASSLHPPGPYEQYF	TGTGCCAGCAGCTTACACCCACCCGGACCTTACGAGCAGTACTTC
NA	TRBV7-8	TRBJ2-7	TRBD2	CASSKSAAGGIEYEQYF	TGTGCCAGCAGCAAGTCCGCAGCGGGAGGGATCGAGTACGAGCAGTACTTC
NA	TRBV29-1	TRBJ2-1	NA	CSVTKQGTYNEQFF	TGCAGCGTGACCAAACAGGGCACCTACAATGAGCAGTTCTTC
NA	TRBV5-6	TRBJ2-5	TRBD1	CASSLWLGQGMETQYF	TGTGCCAGCAGCTTGTGGTTGGGACAGGGGATGGAGACCCAGTACTTC
NA	TRBV9	TRBJ2-1	TRBD1	CASSGGTGGEQFF	TGTGCCAGCAGCGGTGGAACAGGGGGGGAGCAGTTCTTC
NA	TRBV28	TRBJ1-5	TRBD1	CASSFPGQILYSNQPQHF	TGTGCCAGCAGTTTCCCGGGACAGATCTTGTATAGCAATCAGCCCCAGCATTTT
NA	TRBV6-1	TRBJ2-3	TRBD2	CASSEVSGGRGADTQYF	TGTGCCAGCAGTGAAGTATCCGGCGGGAGAGGGGCAGATACGCAGTATTTT
NA	TRBV7-9	TRBJ2-1	TRBD2	CASSKTSGSTYNEQFF	TGTGCCAGCAGCAAAACTAGCGGATCTACCTACAATGAGCAGTTCTTC
few	TRBV7-2	TRBJ2-3	NA	CASSLGGRGPTDTQYF	TGTGCCAGCAGCTTAGGAGGGCGGGGCCCCACAGATACGCAGTATTTT
NA	TRBV5-1	TRBJ2-2	NA	CASSLVSGSHTGELFF	TGCGCCAGCAGCTTGGTTTCCGGGAGCCACACCGGGGAGCTGTTTTTT
NA	TRBV30	TRBJ2-1	NA	CAWSAPASEQFF	TGTGCCTGGAGTGCTCCAGCGTCTGAGCAGTTCTTC
NA	TRBV4-1	TRBJ2-7	TRBD1	CASSQDWGQGSQYF	TGCGCCAGCAGCCAAGATTGGGGACAGGGTTCCCAGTACTTC
NA	TRBV11-2	TRBJ2-1	NA	CASRPGGHNEQFF	TGTGCCAGCAGACCGGGTGGGCACAACGAGCAGTTCTTC
NA	TRBV4-1	TRBJ2-1	TRBD2	CASSRWTSVFEQFF	TGCGCCAGCAGCCGATGGACTAGCGTCTTTGAGCAGTTCTTC
NA	TRBV5-5	TRBJ2-7	NA	CASSLGWTIGRLVYEQYF	TGTGCCAGCAGCTTGGGTTGGACTATTGGTAGACTGGTCTACGAGCAGTACTTC
NA	TRBV11-2	TRBJ1-4	TRBD1	CASSTLRGQGTNEKLFF	TGTGCCAGCAGCACCTTACGAGGACAGGGAACTAATGAAAAACTGTTTTTT
NA	TRBV7-2	TRBJ2-1	TRBD2	CASSLGGRAVDEQFF	TGTGCCAGCAGCTTAGGCGGGAGGGCCGTCGATGAGCAGTTCTTC
NA	TRBV6-5	TRBJ2-7	NA	CASSYSGQEGWEQYF	TGTGCCAGCAGTTACTCAGGCCAGGAAGGGTGGGAGCAGTACTTC
NA	TRBV19	TRBJ1-5	TRBD1	CASSTGQGFQPQHF	TGTGCCAGTAGTACGGGACAGGGTTTTCAGCCCCAGCATTTT
NA	TRBV7-3	TRBJ2-3	TRBD2	CASSLTSGRIDTQYF	TGTGCCAGCAGCTTGACTAGCGGGAGGATAGATACGCAGTATTTT
NA	TRBV5-1	TRBJ2-1	TRBD2	CASSGLADHNEQFF	TGCGCCAGCAGCGGACTAGCGGACCACAATGAGCAGTTCTTC
NA	TRBV18	TRBJ1-1	NA	CASSPLPGNTEAFF	TGTGCCAGCTCACCGCTTCCGGGGAACACTGAAGCTTTCTTT
NA	TRBV13	TRBJ2-1	TRBD2	CASSLVASGNRDEQFF	TGTGCCAGCAGCTTAGTGGCTAGCGGGAATCGGGATGAGCAGTTCTTC
medium-sized	TRBV7-2	TRBJ2-2	NA	CASSPRVGGAGELFF	TGTGCCAGCAGCCCCAGGGTGGGCGGCGCCGGGGAGCTGTTTTTT
NA	TRBV30	TRBJ2-7	NA	CAWSVGLNSYEQYF	TGTGCCTGGAGTGTAGGTCTCAACTCCTACGAGCAGTACTTC
many	TRBV5-1	TRBJ2-5	TRBD2	CASSIGLAGGRETQYF	TGCGCCAGCAGCATAGGACTAGCGGGAGGGAGAGAGACCCAGTACTTC
NA	TRBV7-9	TRBJ2-5	NA	CASSLAGETQYF	TGTGCCAGCAGCTTAGCGGGAGAGACCCAGTACTTC
NA	TRBV4-2	TRBJ2-1	NA	CASGPTLAAHEQFF	TGTGCCAGCGGGCCCACCCTCGCGGCCCATGAGCAGTTCTTC